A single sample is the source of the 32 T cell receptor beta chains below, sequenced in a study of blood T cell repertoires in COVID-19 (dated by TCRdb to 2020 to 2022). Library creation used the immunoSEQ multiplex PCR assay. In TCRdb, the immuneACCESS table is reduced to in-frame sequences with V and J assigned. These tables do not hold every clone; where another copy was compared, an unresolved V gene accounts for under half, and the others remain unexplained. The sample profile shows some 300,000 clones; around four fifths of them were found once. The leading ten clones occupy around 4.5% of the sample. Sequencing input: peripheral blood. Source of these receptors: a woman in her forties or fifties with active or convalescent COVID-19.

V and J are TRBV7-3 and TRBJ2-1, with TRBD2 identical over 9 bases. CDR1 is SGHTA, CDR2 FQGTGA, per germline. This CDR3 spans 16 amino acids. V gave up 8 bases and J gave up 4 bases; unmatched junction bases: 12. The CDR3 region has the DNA TGTGCCAGCGCCAGAGCGGGAGGACCGGTTTACAATGAGCAGTTCTTC. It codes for CASARAGGPVYNEQFF.

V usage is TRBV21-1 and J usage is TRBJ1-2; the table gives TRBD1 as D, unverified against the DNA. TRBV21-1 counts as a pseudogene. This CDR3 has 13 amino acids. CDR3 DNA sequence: TGTGCCAGCAGCAAAGCGACAGGAGATGGCTACACCTTC. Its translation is CASSKATGDGYTF.

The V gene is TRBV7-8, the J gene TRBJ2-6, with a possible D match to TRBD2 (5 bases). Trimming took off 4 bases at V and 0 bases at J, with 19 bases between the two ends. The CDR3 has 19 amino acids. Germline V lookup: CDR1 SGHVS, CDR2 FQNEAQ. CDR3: CASSSRRQPVLSGANVLTF. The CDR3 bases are TGTGCCAGCAGCTCCCGGAGGCAACCCGTTCTCTCTGGGGCCAACGTCCTGACTTTC.

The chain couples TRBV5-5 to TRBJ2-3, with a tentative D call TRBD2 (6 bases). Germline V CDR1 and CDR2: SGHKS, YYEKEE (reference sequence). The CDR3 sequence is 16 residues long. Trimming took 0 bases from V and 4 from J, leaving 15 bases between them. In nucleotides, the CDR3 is TGTGCCAGCAGCTTGGTTAAATGGCGGGAACCAGATACGCAGTATTTT. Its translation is CASSLVKWREPDTQYF.

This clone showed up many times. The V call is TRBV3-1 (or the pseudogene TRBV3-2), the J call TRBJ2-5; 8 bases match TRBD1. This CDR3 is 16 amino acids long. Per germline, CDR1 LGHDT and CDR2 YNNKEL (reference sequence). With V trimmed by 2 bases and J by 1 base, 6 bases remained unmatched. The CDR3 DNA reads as TGTGCCAGCAGCCAACACGGGACAGGTCCCCAAGAGACCCAGTACTTC. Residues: CASSQHGTGPQETQYF.

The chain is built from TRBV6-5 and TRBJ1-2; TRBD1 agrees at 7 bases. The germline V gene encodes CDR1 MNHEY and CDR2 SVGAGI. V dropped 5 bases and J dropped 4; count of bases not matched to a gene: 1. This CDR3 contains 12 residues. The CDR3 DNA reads TGTGCCAGCAGTAGGGACAGCTATGGCTACACCTTC. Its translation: CASSRDSYGYTF.

CDR3 protein: CASSLAPQAGSTDTQYF. CDR3 in DNA: TGTGCCAGCAGCTTAGCGCCCCAAGCGGGAAGCACAGATACGCAGTATTTT. This rearrangement joins TRBV5-4 to TRBJ2-3; 7 bases agree with TRBD2. Per the germline V gene, CDR1 is SGHNT and CDR2 is YYREEE (reference sequence). Trimming took 2 bases from V and 0 from J; bases not matched to a gene: 9. The CDR3 sequence is 17 residues long.

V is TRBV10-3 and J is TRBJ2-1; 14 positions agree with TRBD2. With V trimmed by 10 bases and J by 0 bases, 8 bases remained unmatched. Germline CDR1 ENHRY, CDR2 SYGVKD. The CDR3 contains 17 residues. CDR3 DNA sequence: TGTGCCACCACCGGGACTAGCGGGAGCCGCTCCTACAATGAGCAGTTCTTC. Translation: CATTGTSGSRSYNEQFF.

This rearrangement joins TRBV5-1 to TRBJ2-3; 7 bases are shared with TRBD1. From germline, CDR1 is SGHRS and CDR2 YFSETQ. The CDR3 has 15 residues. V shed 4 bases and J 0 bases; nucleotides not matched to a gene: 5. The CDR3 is CASSPGQTSTDTQYF. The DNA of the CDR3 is TGCGCCAGCAGCCCGGGACAGACGAGCACAGATACGCAGTATTTT.

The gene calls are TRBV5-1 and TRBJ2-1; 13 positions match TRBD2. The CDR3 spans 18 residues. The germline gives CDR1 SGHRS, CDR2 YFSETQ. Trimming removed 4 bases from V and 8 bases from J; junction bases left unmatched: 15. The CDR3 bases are TGCGCCAGCAGCGGAGCCGTACTAGCGGGAGGGTACCGCGATGAGCAGTTCTTC. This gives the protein CASSGAVLAGGYRDEQFF.

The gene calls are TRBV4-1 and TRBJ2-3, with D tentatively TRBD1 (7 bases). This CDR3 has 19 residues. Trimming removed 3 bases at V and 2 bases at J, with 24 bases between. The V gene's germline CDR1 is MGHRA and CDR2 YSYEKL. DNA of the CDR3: TGCGCCAGCAGCCAGGGACCAGCAGGGGGGTGGGGGGTCACAGATACGCAGTATTTT. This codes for CASSQGPAGGWGVTDTQYF.

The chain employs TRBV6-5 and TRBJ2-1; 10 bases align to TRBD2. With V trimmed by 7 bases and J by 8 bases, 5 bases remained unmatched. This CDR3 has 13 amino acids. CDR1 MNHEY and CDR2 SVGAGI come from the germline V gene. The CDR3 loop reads CASKTSGYYEQFF. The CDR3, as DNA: TGTGCCAGCAAGACTAGCGGGTACTATGAGCAGTTCTTC.

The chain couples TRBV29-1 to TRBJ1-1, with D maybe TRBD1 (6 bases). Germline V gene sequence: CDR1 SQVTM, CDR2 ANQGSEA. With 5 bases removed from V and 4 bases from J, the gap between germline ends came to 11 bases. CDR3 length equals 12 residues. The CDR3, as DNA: TGCAGCGTTCGCAGGGGCGGCACTGAAGCTTTCTTT. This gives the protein CSVRRGGTEAFF.

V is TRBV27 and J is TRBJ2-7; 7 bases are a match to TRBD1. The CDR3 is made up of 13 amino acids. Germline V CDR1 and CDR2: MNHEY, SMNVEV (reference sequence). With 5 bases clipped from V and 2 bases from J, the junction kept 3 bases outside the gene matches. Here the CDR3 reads CASSRGQTYEQYF. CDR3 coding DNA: TGTGCCAGCAGTCGGGGACAGACCTACGAGCAGTACTTC.

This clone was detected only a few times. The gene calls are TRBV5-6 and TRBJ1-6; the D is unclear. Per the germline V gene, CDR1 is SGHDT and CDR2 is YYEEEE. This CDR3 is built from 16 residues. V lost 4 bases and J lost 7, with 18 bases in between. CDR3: CASSDAASGGNSPLHF. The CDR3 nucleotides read TGTGCCAGCAGCGATGCCGCCTCCGGAGGCAATTCACCCCTCCACTTT.

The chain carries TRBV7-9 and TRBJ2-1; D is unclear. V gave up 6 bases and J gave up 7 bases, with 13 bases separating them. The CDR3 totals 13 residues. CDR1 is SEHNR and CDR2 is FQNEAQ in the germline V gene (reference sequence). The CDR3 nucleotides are TGTGCCAGCAGGATTACCACATATAATGAGCAGTTCTTC. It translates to CASRITTYNEQFF.

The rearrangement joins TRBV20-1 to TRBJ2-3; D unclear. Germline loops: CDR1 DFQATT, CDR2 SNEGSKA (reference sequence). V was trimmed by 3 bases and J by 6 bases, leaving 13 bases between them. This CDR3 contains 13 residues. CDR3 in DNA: TGCAGTGCTAGTAGTCCTCAGGCGGATACGCAGTATTTT. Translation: CSASSPQADTQYF.

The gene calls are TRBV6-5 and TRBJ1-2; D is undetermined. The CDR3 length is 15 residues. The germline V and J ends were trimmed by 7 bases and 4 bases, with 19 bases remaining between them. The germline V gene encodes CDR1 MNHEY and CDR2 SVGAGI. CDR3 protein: CASTTLSVPIYGYTF. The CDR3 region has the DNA TGTGCCAGCACCACCCTATCGGTACCAATCTATGGCTACACCTTC.

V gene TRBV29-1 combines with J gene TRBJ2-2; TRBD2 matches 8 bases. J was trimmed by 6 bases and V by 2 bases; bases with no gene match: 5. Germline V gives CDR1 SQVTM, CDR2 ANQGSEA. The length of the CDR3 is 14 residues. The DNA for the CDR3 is TGCAGCGTTGAACAGCGGGAGTATCCCGGGGAGCTGTTTTTT. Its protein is CSVEQREYPGELFF.

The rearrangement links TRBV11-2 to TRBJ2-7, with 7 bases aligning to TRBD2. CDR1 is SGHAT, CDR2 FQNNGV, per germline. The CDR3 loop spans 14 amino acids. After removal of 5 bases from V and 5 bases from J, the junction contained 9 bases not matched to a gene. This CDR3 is CASSLGLEVHEQYF. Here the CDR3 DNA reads TGTGCCAGCAGCCTCGGACTAGAGGTCCACGAGCAGTACTTC. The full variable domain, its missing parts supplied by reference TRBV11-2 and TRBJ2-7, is EAGVAQSPRYKIIEKRQSVAFWCNPISGHATLYWYQQILGQGPKLLIQFQNNGVVDDSQLPKDRFSAERLKGVDSTLKIQPAKLEDSAVYLCASSLGLEVHEQYFGPGTRLTVT.

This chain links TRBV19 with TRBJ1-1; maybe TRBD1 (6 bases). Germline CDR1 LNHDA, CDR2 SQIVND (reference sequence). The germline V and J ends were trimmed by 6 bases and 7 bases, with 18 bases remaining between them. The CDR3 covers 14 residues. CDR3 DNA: TGTGCCAGTAGCTTACGGGGGGCGCGTAATGAAGCTTTCTTT. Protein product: CASSLRGARNEAFF.

CDR3 bases: TGCGCCAGCAGGCCTTTTGAAGGGACTAGCGGTTACAATGAGCAGTTCTTC. Its translation: CASRPFEGTSGYNEQFF. This chain uses TRBV4-1 with TRBJ2-1, with TRBD2 identical over 11 bases. This CDR3 is 17 amino acids long. Looked up from germline, CDR1 is MGHRA and CDR2 is YSYEKL. Trimming took 6 bases from V and 4 from J; bases not matched to a gene: 11.

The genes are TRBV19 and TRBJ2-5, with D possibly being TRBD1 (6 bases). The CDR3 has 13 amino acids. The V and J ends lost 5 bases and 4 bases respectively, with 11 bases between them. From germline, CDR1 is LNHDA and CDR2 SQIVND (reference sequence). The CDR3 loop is CASSQQGAETQYF. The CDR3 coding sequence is TGTGCCAGTAGTCAACAGGGAGCAGAGACCCAGTACTTC.

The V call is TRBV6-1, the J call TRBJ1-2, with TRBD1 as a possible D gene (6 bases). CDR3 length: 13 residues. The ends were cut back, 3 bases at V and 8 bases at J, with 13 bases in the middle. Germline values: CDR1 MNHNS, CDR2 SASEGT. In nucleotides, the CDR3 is TGTGCCAGCAGTGACAGGACAGCAGGCGGCTACACCTTC. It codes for CASSDRTAGGYTF.

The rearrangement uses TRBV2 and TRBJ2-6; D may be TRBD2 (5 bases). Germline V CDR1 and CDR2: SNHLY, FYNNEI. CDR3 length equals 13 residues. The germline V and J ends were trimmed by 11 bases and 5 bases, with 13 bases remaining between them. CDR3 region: CAGDGERANVLTF. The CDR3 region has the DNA TGTGCCGGCGACGGGGAAAGGGCCAACGTCCTGACTTTC.

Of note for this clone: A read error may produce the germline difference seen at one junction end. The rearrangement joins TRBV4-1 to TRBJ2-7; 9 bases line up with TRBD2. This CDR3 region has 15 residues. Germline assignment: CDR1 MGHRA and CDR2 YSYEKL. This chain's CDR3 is CASSQDPGLAQKPHF. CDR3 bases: TGCGCCAGCAGCCAAGATCCGGGACTAGCCCAGAAGCCCCACTTC.

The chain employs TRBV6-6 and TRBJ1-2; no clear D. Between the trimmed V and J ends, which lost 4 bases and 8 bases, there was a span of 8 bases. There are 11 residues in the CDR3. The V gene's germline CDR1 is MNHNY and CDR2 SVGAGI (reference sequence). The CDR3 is CASSSEGGYTF. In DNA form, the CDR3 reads TGTGCCAGCAGTTCCGAGGGCGGCTACACCTTC.

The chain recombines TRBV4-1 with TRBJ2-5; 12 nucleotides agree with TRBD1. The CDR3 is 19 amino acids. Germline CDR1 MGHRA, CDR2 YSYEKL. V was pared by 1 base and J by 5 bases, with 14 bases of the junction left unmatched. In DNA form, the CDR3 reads TGCGCCAGCAGCCAAGCGACCCCCGGGACAGGGGGCGTAGGGGAGACCCAGTACTTC. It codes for CASSQATPGTGGVGETQYF.

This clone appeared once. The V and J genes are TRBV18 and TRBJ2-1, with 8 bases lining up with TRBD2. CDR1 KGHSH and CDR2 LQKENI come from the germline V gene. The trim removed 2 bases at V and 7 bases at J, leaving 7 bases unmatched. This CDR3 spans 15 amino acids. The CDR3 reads CASSPETSAINEQFF. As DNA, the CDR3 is TGTGCCAGCTCACCAGAGACTAGCGCGATAAATGAGCAGTTCTTC. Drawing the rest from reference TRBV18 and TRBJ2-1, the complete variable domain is NAGVMQNPRHLVRRRGQEARLRCSPMKGHSHVYWYRQLPEEGLKFMVYLQKENIIDESGMPKERFSAEFPKEGPSILRIQQVVRGDSAAYFCASSPETSAINEQFFGPGTRLTVL.

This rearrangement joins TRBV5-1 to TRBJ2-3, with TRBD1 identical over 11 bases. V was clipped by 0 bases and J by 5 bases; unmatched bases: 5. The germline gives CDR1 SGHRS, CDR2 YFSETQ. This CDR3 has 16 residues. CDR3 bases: TGCGCCAGCAGCTTGGGGACAGGGGGCAAAAGAGATACGCAGTATTTT. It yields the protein CASSLGTGGKRDTQYF.

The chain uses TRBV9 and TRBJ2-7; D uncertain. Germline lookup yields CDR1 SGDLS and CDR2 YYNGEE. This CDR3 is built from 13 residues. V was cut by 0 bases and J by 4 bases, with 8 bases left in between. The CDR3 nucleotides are TGTGCCAGCAGCGTAGATCCGTTTTACGAGCAGTACTTC. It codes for CASSVDPFYEQYF. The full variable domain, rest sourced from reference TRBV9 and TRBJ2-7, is DSGVTQTPKHLITATGQRVTLRCSPRSGDLSVYWYQQSLDQGLQFLIQYYNGEERAKGNILERFSAQQFPDLHSELNLSSLELGDSALYFCASSVDPFYEQYFGPGTRLTVT.

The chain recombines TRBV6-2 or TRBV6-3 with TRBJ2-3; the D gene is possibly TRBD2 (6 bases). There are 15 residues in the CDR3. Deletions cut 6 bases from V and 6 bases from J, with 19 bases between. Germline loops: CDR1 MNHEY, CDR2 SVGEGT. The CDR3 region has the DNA TGTGCCAGCAGCAGGGCGATAGCCCGGGGGGATACGCAGTATTTT. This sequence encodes CASSRAIARGDTQYF.